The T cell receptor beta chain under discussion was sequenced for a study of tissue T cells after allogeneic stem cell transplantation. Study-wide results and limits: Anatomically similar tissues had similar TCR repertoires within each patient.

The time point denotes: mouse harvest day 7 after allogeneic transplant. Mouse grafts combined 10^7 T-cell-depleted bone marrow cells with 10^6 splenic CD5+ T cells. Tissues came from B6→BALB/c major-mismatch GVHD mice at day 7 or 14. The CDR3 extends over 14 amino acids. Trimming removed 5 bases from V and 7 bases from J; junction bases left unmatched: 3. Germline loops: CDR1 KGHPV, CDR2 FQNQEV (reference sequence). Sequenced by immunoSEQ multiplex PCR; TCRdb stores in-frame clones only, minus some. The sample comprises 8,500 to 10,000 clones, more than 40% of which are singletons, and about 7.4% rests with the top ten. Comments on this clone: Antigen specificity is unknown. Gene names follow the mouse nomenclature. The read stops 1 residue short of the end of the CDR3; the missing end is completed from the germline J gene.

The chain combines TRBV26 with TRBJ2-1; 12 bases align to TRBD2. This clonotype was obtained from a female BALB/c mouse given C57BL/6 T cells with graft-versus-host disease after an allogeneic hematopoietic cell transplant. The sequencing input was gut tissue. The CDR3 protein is CASSFDWGGAEQFF. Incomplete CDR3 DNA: TGTGCCAGCAGTTTCGACTGGGGGGGCGCTGAGCAGTTC.